This paragraph covers one T cell receptor beta chain sequence. The antigen remains unidentified. Authors' methods: There were no quality scores in the junction-only immunoSEQ sequences, so filtering differed. TCRdb's copy holds only in-frame clones and misses some; the assay was immunoSEQ multiplex PCR. V, J and clone size are those of that table, while D and trimming were read from the DNA. The sample lists fewer than 500,000 clones, over 75% occurring once. The data are from a study of shared clonotypes between healthy human individuals. Study details: Contributing individuals were a couple of females and three males aged 18 to 49. Study findings and constraints: It was the few donors that limited the genetic and exposure-history diversity represented.

Genomic DNA from unsorted samples was obtained from 80 million to 100 million PBMCs (per sample). Germline lookup yields CDR1 SNHLY and CDR2 FYNNEI. V gave up 6 bases and J gave up 4 bases, with 12 bases separating them. The CDR3 extends over 13 amino acids. The chain combines TRBV2 with TRBJ1-1, with TRBD1 as a possible D gene (6 bases). The source is a woman aged 35 to 49 in good health. Some clones in this sample may be carry-over from other donors' samples. The specimen sequenced was PBMCs. The CDR3 spells CASSLSRGTEAFF. CDR3 coding DNA: TGTGCCAGCAGCCTGAGCAGGGGCACTGAAGCTTTCTTT.